This TCR beta chain was sequenced during a study of T cell repertoires in cytomegalovirus infection. Study overall: Shared public TCR beta signatures pointed to both CMV infection and a matching HLA type.

TCRdb used MiXCR to reprocess the reads, holding one entry per CDR3 protein. The sample includes roughly 150,000 distinct CDR3 sequences, 15% to 20% of them seen just once. Comment on this clonotype: Its antigen is unidentified.

Overall study findings and caveats: CMV carriers having the relevant HLA were flagged by cumulative public TCR beta family frequency. CMV-specific HLA-C-restricted TCR beta clonotypes dominated the ex vivo response.

Material for sequencing was CD8+ T cells from PBMCs. The receptor's source is a human donor in good health (CMV status not recorded). Some clones in this sample may be carry-over from other donors' samples.

The CDR3 DNA is TGTGCCAGCAGCCAAGGGCCGACGAACACTGAAGCTTTCTTT. Protein: CASSQGPTNTEAFF. The rearrangement links TRBV7-2 to TRBJ1-1; D remains ambiguous. Trimming stripped 5 bases from V and 1 base from J, with 11 bases between. The CDR3 contains 14 residues. Germline V gene lookup returns CDR1 SGHTA and CDR2 FQGNSA.